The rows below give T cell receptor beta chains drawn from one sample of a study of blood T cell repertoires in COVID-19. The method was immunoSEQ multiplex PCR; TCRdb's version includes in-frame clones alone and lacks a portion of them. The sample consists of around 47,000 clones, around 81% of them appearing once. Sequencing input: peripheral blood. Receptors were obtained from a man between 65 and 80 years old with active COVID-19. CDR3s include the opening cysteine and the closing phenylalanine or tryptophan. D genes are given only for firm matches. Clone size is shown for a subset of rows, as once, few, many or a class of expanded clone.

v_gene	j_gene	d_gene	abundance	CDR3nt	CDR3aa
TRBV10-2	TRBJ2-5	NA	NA	TGCGCCAGCTCCCAATCCAACAGGGAAGAGACCCAGTACTTC	CASSQSNREETQYF
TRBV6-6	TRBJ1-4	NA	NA	TGTGCCAGCAGTATGGAAAGGGGTTATGAAAAACTGTTTTTT	CASSMERGYEKLFF
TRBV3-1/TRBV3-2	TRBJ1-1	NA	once	TGTGCCAGCAGCCAGGCAGGGATCATGAACACTGAAGCTTTCTTT	CASSQAGIMNTEAFF
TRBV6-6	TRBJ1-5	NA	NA	TGTGCCAGCAGTTACTCGGAGAATCAGCCCCAGCATTTT	CASSYSENQPQHF
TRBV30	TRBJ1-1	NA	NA	TGTGCCTGGAGTGTGGGCTTGTCCGCTGAAGCTTTCTTT	CAWSVGLSAEAFF
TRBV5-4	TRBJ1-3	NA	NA	TGTGCCAGCAGCTTGGGACAGCCCTCTGGAAACACCATATATTTT	CASSLGQPSGNTIYF
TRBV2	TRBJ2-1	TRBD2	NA	TGTGCCAGCAGTGACGTTCCTAGCGGGACCTACAATGAGCAGTTCTTC	CASSDVPSGTYNEQFF
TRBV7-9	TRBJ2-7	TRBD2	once	TGTGCCAGCAGCTTACGTCCTAGCGGGGGGCTTTCCTCCTACGAGCAGTACTTC	CASSLRPSGGLSSYEQYF
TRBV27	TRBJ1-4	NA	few	TGTGCCAGCAGACCTACAGGGTCAGCTAATGAAAAACTGTTTTTT	CASRPTGSANEKLFF
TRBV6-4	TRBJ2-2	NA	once	TGTGCCAGCAGTGAAGTAGCGGTTGCCGGGGAGCTGTTTTTT	CASSEVAVAGELFF
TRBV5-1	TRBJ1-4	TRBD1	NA	TGCGCCAGCAGCGCCACAGGAGGGGGCGGAACTGAAAAACTGTTTTTT	CASSATGGGGTEKLFF
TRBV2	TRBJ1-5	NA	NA	TGTGCCAGCAGGACAGGCCCAAGCAATCAGCCCCAGCATTTT	CASRTGPSNQPQHF
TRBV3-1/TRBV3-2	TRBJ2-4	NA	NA	TGTGCCAGCAGCCTAGCGGTAGCCAAAAACATTCAGTACTTC	CASSLAVAKNIQYF
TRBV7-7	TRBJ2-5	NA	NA	TGTGCTAGCAGCTTCGAGGGAGGGACCCAGTACTTC	CASSFEGGTQYF
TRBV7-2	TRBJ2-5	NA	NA	TGTGCCAGCAGCTTAGTTGGGGGGGCAGGTGAGACCCAGTACTTC	CASSLVGGAGETQYF
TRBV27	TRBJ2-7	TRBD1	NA	TGTGCCAGCGGGGACAGGGTCCACGAGCAGTACTTC	CASGDRVHEQYF
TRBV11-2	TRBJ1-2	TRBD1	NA	TGTGCCAGCAGCTTATGGGCCCGGGACAGGGCATATGGCTACACCTTC	CASSLWARDRAYGYTF
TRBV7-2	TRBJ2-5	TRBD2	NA	TGTGCCAGCAGCTCGGGGGGGTACCAAGAGACCCAGTACTTC	CASSSGGYQETQYF
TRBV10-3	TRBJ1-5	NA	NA	TGTGCCATCAGTGAGTCACAGAATAGCAATCAGCCCCAGCATTTT	CAISESQNSNQPQHF
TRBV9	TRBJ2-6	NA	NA	TGTGCCAGCAGCTCCCTAGCGTCGGGGGCCAACGTCCTGACTTTC	CASSSLASGANVLTF
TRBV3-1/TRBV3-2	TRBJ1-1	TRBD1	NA	TGTGCCAGCAGCCAAGCGGCAGGGGGGAACACTGAAGCTTTCTTT	CASSQAAGGNTEAFF
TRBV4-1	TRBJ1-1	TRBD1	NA	TGCGCCAGCAGCCAGGGCCCGGGGACAGCGAACACTGAAGCTTTCTTT	CASSQGPGTANTEAFF
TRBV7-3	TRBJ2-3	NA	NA	TGTGCCAGCAGCCCGGTGGGACACTTAACAGATACGCAGTATTTT	CASSPVGHLTDTQYF
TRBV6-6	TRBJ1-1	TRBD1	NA	TGTGCCAGCAGTCAGGGGGGGGGCACTGAAGCTTTCTTT	CASSQGGGTEAFF
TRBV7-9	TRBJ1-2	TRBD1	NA	TGTGCCAGCAGCGCCGGAGACAGGGGACGGGATGGCTACACCTTC	CASSAGDRGRDGYTF
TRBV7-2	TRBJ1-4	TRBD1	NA	TGTGCCAGCAGCTCTCCACCGGGACAGGGTAATGAAAAACTGTTTTTT	CASSSPPGQGNEKLFF
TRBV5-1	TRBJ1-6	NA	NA	TGCGCCAGCAGCTTTTCAGGGGCAGGGAATTCACCCCTCCACTTT	CASSFSGAGNSPLHF
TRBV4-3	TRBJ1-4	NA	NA	TGCGCCAGCAGCCGCTCGCGGGGCTTTAATGAAAAACTGTTTTTT	CASSRSRGFNEKLFF
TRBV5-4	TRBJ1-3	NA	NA	TGTGCCAGCAGCCAACAGGGTCCTGCCTCTGGAAACACCATATATTTT	CASSQQGPASGNTIYF
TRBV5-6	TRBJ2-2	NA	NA	TGTGCCAGCACTTCACAAAGCGGCACCGGGGAGCTGTTTTTT	CASTSQSGTGELFF
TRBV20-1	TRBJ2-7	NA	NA	TGCAGTGCTAGTGGTCCACTCGAGGGTATATACGAGCAGTACTTC	CSASGPLEGIYEQYF
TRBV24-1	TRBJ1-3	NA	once	TGTGCCACCAGTGCAGGGGGAAACACCATATATTTT	CATSAGGNTIYF
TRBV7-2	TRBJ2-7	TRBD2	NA	TGTGCCAGCAGCTCAAGACTAGCGGGGGGAAACTACGAGCAGTACTTC	CASSSRLAGGNYEQYF
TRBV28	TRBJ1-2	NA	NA	TGTGCCAGCAGTTTGACCTGGGCTTATGGCTACACCTTC	CASSLTWAYGYTF
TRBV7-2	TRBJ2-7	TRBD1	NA	TGTGCCAGCAGGGGACAGGGCTACGAGCAGTACTTC	CASRGQGYEQYF
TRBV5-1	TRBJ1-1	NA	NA	TGCGCCAGCAGCTTGGGATGGTCAGGTTTCACTGAAGCTTTCTTT	CASSLGWSGFTEAFF
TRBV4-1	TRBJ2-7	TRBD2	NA	TGCGCCAGCAGCCAAGACAGTAGCGGGGGCAGCTCCTACGAGCAGTACTTC	CASSQDSSGGSSYEQYF
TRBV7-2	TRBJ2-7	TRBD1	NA	TGTGCCAGCAGCTTAGGGGGACAGGGGGTCAACGAGCAGTACTTC	CASSLGGQGVNEQYF
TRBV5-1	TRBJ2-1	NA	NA	TGCGCCAGCAGCTACAGGGTCGGTGAGCAGTTCTTC	CASSYRVGEQFF
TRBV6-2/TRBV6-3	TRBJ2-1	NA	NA	TGTGCCAGCAGTTACTCGGGACTGAGTTCCAATGAGCAGTTCTTC	CASSYSGLSSNEQFF